This TCR beta chain was found in a study of T cells in Graves' hyperthyroidism and ophthalmopathy. This clonotype came up a few times. A read error may account for a junction end that differs from germline. This CDR3 spans 12 amino acids. Regions amplified from RNA transcripts were the TCR beta CDR3 regions. With the HTBI primer set, the TCR CDR3 went through a first round of RT-PCR. TCRdb recomputed calls from the multiplex PCR reads with MiXCR, one row per CDR3 protein. Among fewer than 550,000 distinct CDR3 sequences listed, approximately 25% were seen once. V is TRBV12-3 or TRBV12-4 and J is TRBJ1-5; unclear D gene. The sequencing sample was made of blood. The sequence derives from a woman in her thirties with Graves' ophthalmopathy. CDR3 coding DNA: TGTGTCAGCAGGTCCTCTGGGCGGCCCCAGCATTTT. It is translated as CVSRSSGRPQHF.